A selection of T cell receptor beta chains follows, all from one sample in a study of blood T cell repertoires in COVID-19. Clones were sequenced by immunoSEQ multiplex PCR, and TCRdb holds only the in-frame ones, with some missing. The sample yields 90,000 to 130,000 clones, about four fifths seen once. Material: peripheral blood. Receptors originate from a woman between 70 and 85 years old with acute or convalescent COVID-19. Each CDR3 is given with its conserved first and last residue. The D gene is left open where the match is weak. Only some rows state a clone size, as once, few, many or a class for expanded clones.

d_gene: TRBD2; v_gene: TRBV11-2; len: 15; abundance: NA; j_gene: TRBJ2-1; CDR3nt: TGTGCCAGCAGGGCGGGACTAGCGGGTTACAATGAGCAGTTCTTC; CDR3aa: CASRAGLAGYNEQFF
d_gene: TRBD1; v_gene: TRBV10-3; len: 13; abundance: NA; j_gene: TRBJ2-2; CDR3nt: TGTGCTGCAAGGGGGCTTAACACCGGGGAGCTGTTTTTT; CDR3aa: CAARGLNTGELFF
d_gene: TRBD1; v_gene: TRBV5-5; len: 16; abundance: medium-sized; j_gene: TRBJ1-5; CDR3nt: TGTGCCAGCAGCCCGAACCCCGGGACAGGGGTACAGCCCCAGCATTTT; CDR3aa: CASSPNPGTGVQPQHF
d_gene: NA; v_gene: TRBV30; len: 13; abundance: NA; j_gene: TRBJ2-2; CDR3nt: TGTGCCTGGAGTGACGGGAACACCGGGGAGCTGTTTTTT; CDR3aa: CAWSDGNTGELFF
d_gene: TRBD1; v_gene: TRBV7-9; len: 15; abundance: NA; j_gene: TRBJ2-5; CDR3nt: TGTGCCAGCAGGCTAGGGGGACAGCGCCAAGAGACCCAGTACTTC; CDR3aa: CASRLGGQRQETQYF
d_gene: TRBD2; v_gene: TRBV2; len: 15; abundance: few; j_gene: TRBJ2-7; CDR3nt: TGTGCCAGCATCCTAGGACTAGCGGGACCATACGAGCAGTACTTC; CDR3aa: CASILGLAGPYEQYF
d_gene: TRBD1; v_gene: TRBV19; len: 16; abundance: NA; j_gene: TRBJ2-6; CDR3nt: TGTGCCAGTAGGCCACAGGGGGACTCTGGGGCCAACGTCCTGACTTTC; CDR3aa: CASRPQGDSGANVLTF
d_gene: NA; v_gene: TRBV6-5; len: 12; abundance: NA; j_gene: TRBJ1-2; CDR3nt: TGTGCCACCGAGAATTTTAACTATGGCTACACCTTC; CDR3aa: CATENFNYGYTF
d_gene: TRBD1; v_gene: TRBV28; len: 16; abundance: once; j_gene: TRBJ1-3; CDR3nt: TGTGCCAGCAGCTGGCGGACAGGGACCTCTGGAAACACCATATATTTT; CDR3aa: CASSWRTGTSGNTIYF
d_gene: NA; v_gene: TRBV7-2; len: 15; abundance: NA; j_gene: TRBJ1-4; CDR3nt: TGTGCCAGCAGCTTCCTCAGGGGTCTTGGTGAAAAACTGTTTTTT; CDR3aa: CASSFLRGLGEKLFF
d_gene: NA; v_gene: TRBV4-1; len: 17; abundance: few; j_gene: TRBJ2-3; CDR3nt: TGCGCCAGCAGCTGGAACAACCAGGGCCCTAGCACAGATACGCAGTATTTT; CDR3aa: CASSWNNQGPSTDTQYF
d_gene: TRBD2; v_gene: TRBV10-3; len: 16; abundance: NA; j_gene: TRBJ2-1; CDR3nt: TGTGCCATCAGTGGGGCAACTAGCGGCTCCTACAATGAGCAGTTCTTC; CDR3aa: CAISGATSGSYNEQFF
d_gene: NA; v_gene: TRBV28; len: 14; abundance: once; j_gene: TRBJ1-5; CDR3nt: TGTGCCAGCAGTGGGAGGGTTCGGATTCAGCCCCAGCATTTT; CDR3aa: CASSGRVRIQPQHF
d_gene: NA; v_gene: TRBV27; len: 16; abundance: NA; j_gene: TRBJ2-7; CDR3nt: TGTGCCTCGACCCGGGGTGCGGGACGGCATTCCTACGAGCAGTACTTC; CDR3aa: CASTRGAGRHSYEQYF
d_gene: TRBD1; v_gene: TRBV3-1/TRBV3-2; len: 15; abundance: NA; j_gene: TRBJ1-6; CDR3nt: TGTGCCAGCAGCCCAGGGACAGGGGGTATCTCACCCCTCCACTTT; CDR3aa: CASSPGTGGISPLHF
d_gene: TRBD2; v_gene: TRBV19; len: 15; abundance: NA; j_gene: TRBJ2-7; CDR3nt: TGTGCCAGTAGGCAAGGACTAGCGGGAGCCTACGAGCAGTACTTC; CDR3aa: CASRQGLAGAYEQYF
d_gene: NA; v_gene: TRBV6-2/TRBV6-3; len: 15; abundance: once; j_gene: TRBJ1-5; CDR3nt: TGTGCCAGCAGTCTTACAGGCGTTAACAATCAGCCCCAGCATTTT; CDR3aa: CASSLTGVNNQPQHF
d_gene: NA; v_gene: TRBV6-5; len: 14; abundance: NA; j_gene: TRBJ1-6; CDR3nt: TGTGCCAGCTGGCCGGGTACCTATAATTCACCCCTCCACTTT; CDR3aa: CASWPGTYNSPLHF
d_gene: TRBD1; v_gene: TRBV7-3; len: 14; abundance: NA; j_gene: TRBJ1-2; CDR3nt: TGTGCCAGCAGCTTGGAAAGGGGGCGCGGTGGCTACACCTTC; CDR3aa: CASSLERGRGGYTF
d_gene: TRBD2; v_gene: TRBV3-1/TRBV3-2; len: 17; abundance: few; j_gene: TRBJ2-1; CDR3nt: TGTGCCAGCAGCCGCCAGACTAGCGGGAGCTCCTACAATGAGCAGTTCTTC; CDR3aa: CASSRQTSGSSYNEQFF
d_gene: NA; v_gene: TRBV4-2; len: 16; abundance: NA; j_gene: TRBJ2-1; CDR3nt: TGTGCCAGCAGCCAAGATTCAACAGGGATAGACAATGAGCAGTTCTTC; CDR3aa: CASSQDSTGIDNEQFF
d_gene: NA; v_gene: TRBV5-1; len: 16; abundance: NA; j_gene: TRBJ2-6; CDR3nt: TGCGCCAGCAGCCTTAGCGCCGGCTCTGGGGCCAACGTCCTGACTTTC; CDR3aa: CASSLSAGSGANVLTF
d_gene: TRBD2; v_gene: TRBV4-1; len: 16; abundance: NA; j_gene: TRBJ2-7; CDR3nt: TGCGCCAGCAGCCAGATGACTAGCGGGAGTATATACGAGCAGTACTTC; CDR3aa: CASSQMTSGSIYEQYF
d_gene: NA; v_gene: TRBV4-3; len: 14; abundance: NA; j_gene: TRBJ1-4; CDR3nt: TGCGCCAGCAGCGAAAACCGCGGTTACGAAAAACTGTTTTTT; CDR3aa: CASSENRGYEKLFF
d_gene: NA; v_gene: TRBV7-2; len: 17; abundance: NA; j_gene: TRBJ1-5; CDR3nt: TGTGCCAGCAGCTCCCCCCGAGGGGGATATAGCAATCAGCCCCAGCATTTT; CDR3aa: CASSSPRGGYSNQPQHF
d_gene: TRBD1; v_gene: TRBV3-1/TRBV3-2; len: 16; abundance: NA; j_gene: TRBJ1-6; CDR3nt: TGTGCCAGCAGCCCCCCGGGACAGTTATATAATTCACCCCTCCACTTT; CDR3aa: CASSPPGQLYNSPLHF
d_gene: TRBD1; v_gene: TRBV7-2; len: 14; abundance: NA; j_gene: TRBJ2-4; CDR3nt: TGTGCCAGCAGCGCGGACAGGGGGAAAAACATTCAGTACTTC; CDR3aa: CASSADRGKNIQYF
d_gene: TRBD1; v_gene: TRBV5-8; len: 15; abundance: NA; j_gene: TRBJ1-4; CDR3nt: TGTGCCAGCAGCGGAGGACAGGGGGCAAGGGAAAAACTGTTTTTT; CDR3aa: CASSGGQGAREKLFF
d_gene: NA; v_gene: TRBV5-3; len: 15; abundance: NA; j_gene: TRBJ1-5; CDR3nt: TGTGCCAGAAGCTTGGCTGGGGACAACCATCAGCCCCAGCATTTT; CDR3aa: CARSLAGDNHQPQHF
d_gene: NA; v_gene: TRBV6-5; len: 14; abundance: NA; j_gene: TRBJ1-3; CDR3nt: TGTGCCAGCAGTAGTAAGGAGCTGGAAAGCACCATATATTTT; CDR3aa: CASSSKELESTIYF
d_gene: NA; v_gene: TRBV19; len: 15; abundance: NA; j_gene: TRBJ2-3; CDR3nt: TGTGCCAGTAGTATAGAGAGCGGAGGCACAGATACGCAGTATTTT; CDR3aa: CASSIESGGTDTQYF
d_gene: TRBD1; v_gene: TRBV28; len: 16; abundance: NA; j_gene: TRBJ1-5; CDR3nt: TGTGCCAGCAGCCCAGGGGGTTCCGGGAGCAATCAGCCCCAGCATTTT; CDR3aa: CASSPGGSGSNQPQHF
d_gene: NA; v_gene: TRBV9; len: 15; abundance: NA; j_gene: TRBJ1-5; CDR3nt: TGTGCCAGCAGCGTAGATGAGGGTAGCAATCAGCCCCAGCATTTT; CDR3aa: CASSVDEGSNQPQHF
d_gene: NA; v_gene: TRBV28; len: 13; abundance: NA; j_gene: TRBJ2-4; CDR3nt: TGTGCCAGCCGCAGTCCAGCCAAAAACATTCAGTACTTC; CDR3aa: CASRSPAKNIQYF
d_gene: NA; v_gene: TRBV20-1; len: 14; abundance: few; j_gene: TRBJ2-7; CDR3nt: TGCAGTGCTAGTTCACCCCAACTTACCTACGAGCAGTACTTC; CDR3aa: CSASSPQLTYEQYF
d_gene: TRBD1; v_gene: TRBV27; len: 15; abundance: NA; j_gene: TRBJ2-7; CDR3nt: TGTGCCAGCAGTTCCTGGACAGGGGGGCCCTACGAGCAGTACTTC; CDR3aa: CASSSWTGGPYEQYF
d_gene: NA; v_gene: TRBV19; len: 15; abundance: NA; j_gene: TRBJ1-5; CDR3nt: TGTGCCACCGCAGTGGGTGCCGGGGGCAATCAGCCCCAGCATTTT; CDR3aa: CATAVGAGGNQPQHF
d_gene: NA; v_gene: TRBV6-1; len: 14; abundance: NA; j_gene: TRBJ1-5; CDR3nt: TGTGCCAGCACGAGAGAAGTTTTCAATCAGCCCCAGCATTTT; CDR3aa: CASTREVFNQPQHF
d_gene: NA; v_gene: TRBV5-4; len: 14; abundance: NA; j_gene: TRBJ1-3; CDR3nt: TGTGCCAGCAGCTTGGGGAGAGGTGGAAACACCATATATTTT; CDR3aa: CASSLGRGGNTIYF
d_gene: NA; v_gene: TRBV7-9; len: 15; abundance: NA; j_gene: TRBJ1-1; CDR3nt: TGTGCCAGCAGCACGCTGGGGGGAGGGAGCACTGAAGCTTTCTTT; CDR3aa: CASSTLGGGSTEAFF
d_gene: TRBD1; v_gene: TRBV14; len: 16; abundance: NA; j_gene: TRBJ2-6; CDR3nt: TGTGCCAGCAGCCAGCGAGGGGGCCTCGGGGCCAACGTCCTGACTTTC; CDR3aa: CASSQRGGLGANVLTF
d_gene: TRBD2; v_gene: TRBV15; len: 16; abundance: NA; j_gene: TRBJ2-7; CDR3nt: TGTGCCACCAGCAGAGGTTCGGCGGGAGGGGTCTACGAGCAGTACTTC; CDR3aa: CATSRGSAGGVYEQYF
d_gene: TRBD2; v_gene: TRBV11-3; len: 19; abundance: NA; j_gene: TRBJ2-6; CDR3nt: TGTGCCAGCAGCCCCGGGGGGAGGGGACCTGAAACTGGGGCCAACGTCCTGACTTTC; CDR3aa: CASSPGGRGPETGANVLTF
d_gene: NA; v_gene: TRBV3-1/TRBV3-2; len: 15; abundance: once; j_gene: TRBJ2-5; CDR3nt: TGTGCCAGCAGCCAAAATATTGGCCCATGGGAGACCCAGTACTTC; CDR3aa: CASSQNIGPWETQYF
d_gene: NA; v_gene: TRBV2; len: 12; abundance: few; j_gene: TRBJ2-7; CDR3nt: TGTGCCAGCAGTCAAATAGGGGCCGAGCAGTACTTC; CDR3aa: CASSQIGAEQYF
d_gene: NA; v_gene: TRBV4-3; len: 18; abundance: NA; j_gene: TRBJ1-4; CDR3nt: TGCGCCAGCAGCCAAGACACCCTACTTTATGGAACTAATGAAAAACTGTTTTTT; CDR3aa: CASSQDTLLYGTNEKLFF
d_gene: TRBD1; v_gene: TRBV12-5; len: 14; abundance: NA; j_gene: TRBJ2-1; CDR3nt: TGTGCTAGTGGCGGACAGGGGTCAGGGGTGGGGCAGTTCTTC; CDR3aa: CASGGQGSGVGQFF
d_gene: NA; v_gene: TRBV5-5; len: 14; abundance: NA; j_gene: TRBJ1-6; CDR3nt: TGTGCCAGCAGCTTCGGCAGGGATAATTCACCCCTCCACTTT; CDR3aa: CASSFGRDNSPLHF